One sample yielded the 16 T cell receptor beta chains listed below, sequenced in a study of radiation and T cells in renal cell carcinoma. Produced via immunoSEQ multiplex PCR; TCRdb's table is partial and in-frame only. The profile covers 97,000 or so clones, with 65% to 90% appearing a single time and approximately 7.8% taken by the ten largest. Sample time point: blood 4 weeks post-SBRT, at nephrectomy. Noted treatment: 15 Gy SBRT to primary tumor, nephrectomy 4 weeks later. This specimen was blood, taken from a patient whose treatment included radiotherapy and nephrectomy. These receptor sequences come from a man in his fifties or sixties with renal cell carcinoma.

The chain is built from TRBV21-1 and TRBJ2-2; the table names TRBD2, a call not compared with the DNA. TRBV21-1 is flagged as a pseudogene. The CDR3 is 17 amino acids. In DNA, the CDR3 is TGTGCCAGCAGCAAAGTCGGCGGGAGGTCAAGTGGAGGGGAGCTGTTTTTT. Protein product: CASSKVGGRSSGGELFF.

This clone was seen a single time. V is TRBV29-1 and J is TRBJ1-1; TRBD1 might be the D (6 bases). CDR1 and CDR2 from the germline V gene are SQVTM and ANQGSEA. The CDR3 is 13 amino acids. V lost 8 bases, J lost 4 bases, and 17 bases lay in between. The CDR3 sequence is CSSEGGRGTEAFF. As DNA, the CDR3 is TGCAGCAGTGAGGGGGGGCGCGGCACTGAAGCTTTCTTT.

The chain is built from TRBV7-3 and TRBJ1-4, with a possible D match to TRBD1 (6 bases). Between the trimmed V and J ends, which lost 0 bases and 0 bases, there was a span of 11 bases. CDR1 and CDR2 (germline): SGHTA, FQGTGA. The CDR3 loop spans 17 amino acids. The CDR3 sequence is CASSLTPGDTTNEKLFF. For the CDR3, the DNA is TGTGCCAGCAGCTTAACTCCAGGGGACACAACTAATGAAAAACTGTTTTTT.

The chain employs TRBV10-3 and TRBJ2-5, with D hard to call. With 3 bases removed from V and 0 bases from J, the gap between germline ends came to 8 bases. This CDR3 comprises 14 residues. The V gene's germline CDR1 is ENHRY and CDR2 SYGVKD. The CDR3 region has the DNA TGTGCCATCAGTGAAGGGTCCGACCAAGAGACCCAGTACTTC. It specifies CAISEGSDQETQYF.

A single count supports this clone. CDR3 sequence reads: CASSAPLERGSTDTQYF. The DNA of the CDR3 is TGTGCCAGCAGTGCCCCTCTGGAGCGGGGTAGCACAGATACGCAGTATTTT. This chain connects TRBV2 to TRBJ2-3; TRBD2 agrees at 7 bases. Germline V gene lookup returns CDR1 SNHLY and CDR2 FYNNEI. Trimming cost V 4 bases and J 0 bases; bases outside gene matches: 10. The CDR3 is 17 amino acids.

This clone was found a few times. V usage is TRBV19 and J usage is TRBJ1-2; TRBD1 aligns across 12 bases. V was pared by 5 bases and J by 4 bases, with 8 bases of the junction left unmatched. Per germline, CDR1 LNHDA and CDR2 SQIVND (reference sequence). This CDR3 contains 16 residues. CDR3 loop: CASSRDRGPGGYGYTF. DNA of the CDR3: TGTGCCAGTAGTCGGGACAGGGGGCCGGGTGGCTATGGCTACACCTTC.

The chain employs TRBV5-6 and TRBJ2-3; D is unresolved. This CDR3 contains 15 residues. Germline V gives CDR1 SGHDT, CDR2 YYEEEE. Trimming left V 1 base short and J 1 base short, with 10 bases between. The CDR3 DNA is TGTGCCAGCAGCTTGTGGGGTTTGGGCACAGATACGCAGTATTTT. It encodes CASSLWGLGTDTQYF.

V gene TRBV30 combines with J gene TRBJ1-5; a weak D match, TRBD1 (5 bases). V lost 0 bases and J 6 bases, leaving 12 bases between the germline ends. Germline V CDR1 and CDR2: GTSNPN, SVGIG (reference sequence). The CDR3 consists of 14 residues. CDR3 in amino acids: CAWSVRQGGQPQHF. In DNA form, the CDR3 reads TGTGCCTGGAGTGTACGCCAGGGCGGTCAGCCCCAGCATTTT.

This clone was counted only a few times. The chain carries TRBV6-5 and TRBJ1-2; D gene unclear. CDR1 and CDR2 (germline): MNHEY, SVGAGI. The V gene lost 0 bases and the J gene lost 5 bases, with 7 bases spanning the gap. The CDR3 is 13 amino acids. CDR3 DNA: TGTGCCAGCAGTTACTCGGAGTTTTATGGCTACACCTTC. Residues: CASSYSEFYGYTF.

The chain recombines TRBV27 with TRBJ1-5; D is undetermined. Germline CDR1 reads MNHEY; CDR2 reads SMNVEV (reference sequence). The CDR3 consists of 14 residues. Trimming removed 3 bases at V and 3 bases at J, with 9 bases between. The CDR3 DNA reads TGTGCCAGCAGTTTGGGCGCTACCAATCAGCCCCAGCATTTT. Its protein product is CASSLGATNQPQHF.

This chain joins TRBV5-1 and TRBJ2-1; D not certain. The germline V and J ends were trimmed by 0 bases and 5 bases, with 12 bases remaining between them. This CDR3 comprises 15 residues. Germline assignment: CDR1 SGHRS and CDR2 YFSETQ. CDR3 DNA sequence: TGCGCCAGCAGCTTGGATCGGATCCCCAACAATGAGCAGTTCTTC. Amino acid sequence: CASSLDRIPNNEQFF.

The chain combines TRBV5-1 with TRBJ2-7, with D uncertain. Germline assignment: CDR1 SGHRS and CDR2 YFSETQ. The CDR3 is 14 residues long. Trimming took off 4 bases at V and 2 bases at J, with 13 bases between the two ends. The CDR3 here is CASSDSGATYEQYF. The CDR3 DNA reads TGCGCCAGCAGCGACTCAGGTGCAACCTACGAGCAGTACTTC.

This sequence joins TRBV20-1 and TRBJ2-7; the D is unclear. Germline CDR1 DFQATT, CDR2 SNEGSKA (reference sequence). The length of the CDR3 is 10 residues. V was pared by 7 bases and J by 4 bases, with 8 bases between. In DNA form, the CDR3 reads TGCAGTGGCCGACCTTACGAGCAGTACTTC. Protein product: CSGRPYEQYF.

CDR3 sequence: CASSKREGRGFQPQHF. CDR3 sequence (DNA): TGTGCCAGCAGCAAACGGGAAGGCAGGGGGTTTCAGCCCCAGCATTTT. The V call is TRBV5-6, the J call TRBJ1-5; the match to TRBD1 covers 7 bases. The germline V gene encodes CDR1 SGHDT and CDR2 YYEEEE. V was pared by 4 bases and J by 6 bases, with 13 bases of the junction left unmatched. CDR3 length: 16 residues.

This chain connects TRBV7-2 to TRBJ1-3; D uncertain. Germline V CDR1 and CDR2: SGHTA, FQGNSA. Between the trimmed V and J ends, which lost 4 bases and 0 bases, there was a span of 10 bases. The length of the CDR3 is 15 residues. CDR3 sequence (DNA): TGTGCCAGCAGCTCTACTCGGAACTCTGGAAACACCATATATTTT. Translated: CASSSTRNSGNTIYF.

The chain recombines TRBV11-2 with TRBJ2-7; 8 bases agree with TRBD2. Looked up from germline, CDR1 is SGHAT and CDR2 is FQNNGV. Losses at the gene ends were 6 bases for V and 2 bases for J; bases not matched to a gene: 6. CDR3 size: 14 residues. The CDR3 protein is CASRIPGGPYEQYF. The CDR3 DNA sequence: TGTGCCAGCAGGATCCCGGGAGGGCCCTACGAGCAGTACTTC.